These 22 T cell receptor beta chains were all obtained from the same sample, sequenced in a study of PD-1 blockade in classical Hodgkin lymphoma. This table comes from immunoSEQ multiplex PCR, and its TCRdb copy is limited to in-frame clones, with some not included. This sample has approximately 100,000 clones, with nearly 85% found just once. Time point denoted: cycle 4 day 1 (C4D1), after less than 7 weeks of nivolumab. Patients all relapsed after autologous stem cell transplantation, and there was variation in brentuximab vedotin exposure. The sample consisted of peripheral blood mononuclear cells (PBMCs), taken before the fourth cycle of nivolumab. The receptors come from a human donor with classical Hodgkin lymphoma.

The chain carries TRBV6-1 and TRBJ1-5, with D perhaps TRBD1 (5 bases). Germline V gives CDR1 MNHNS, CDR2 SASEGT. The germline V and J ends were trimmed by 6 bases and 6 bases, with 15 bases remaining between them. The CDR3 contains 14 residues. CDR3: CASRDSGAGQPQHF. The CDR3, as DNA: TGTGCCAGCAGGGACTCCGGGGCGGGTCAGCCCCAGCATTTT.

DNA for the CDR3: TGTGCCAGCAGCCCTCGCGGAGCCCTTAATGAAAAACTGTTTTTT. Amino acids: CASSPRGALNEKLFF. This chain uses TRBV7-9 with TRBJ1-4; D unresolved. In germline, CDR1 is SEHNR, CDR2 FQNEAQ (reference sequence). The CDR3 spans 15 residues. The V end was cut by 5 bases, the J end by 4 bases, with 14 bases between.

V is TRBV2 and J is TRBJ1-2; D might be TRBD1 (5 bases). V was clipped by 5 bases and J by 8 bases, with 12 bases between them. The germline V gene has CDR1 SNHLY and CDR2 FYNNEI. CDR3 size: 12 residues. CDR3 in DNA: TGTGCCAGCAGTTCGGGGCCGCGGGGCTACACCTTC. The encoded protein is CASSSGPRGYTF. Full variable domain (outside the CDR3, taken from reference TRBV2 and TRBJ1-2): EPEVTQTPSHQVTQMGQEVILRCVPISNHLYFYWYRQILGQKVEFLVSFYNNEISEKSEIFDDQFSVERPDGSNFTLKIRSTKLEDSAMYFCASSSGPRGYTFGSGTRLTVV.

The V and J genes are TRBV7-6 and TRBJ2-2; D could derive from TRBD1 or TRBD2 (5 bases each). Trimming left V 5 bases short and J 7 bases short, with 11 bases between. Germline CDR1 is SGHVS and CDR2 is FNYEAQ. This CDR3 has 13 residues. The CDR3 loop is CASSPLRGGELFF. The CDR3 DNA is TGTGCCAGCAGCCCCCTGAGGGGCGGGGAGCTGTTTTTT.

J is TRBJ1-2 and V is TRBV7-2; D unclear. The CDR3 is made up of 17 amino acids. Germline V gene data show CDR1 as SGHTA and CDR2 as FQGNSA. V lost 5 bases and J lost 3, with 22 bases in between. The CDR3 DNA is TGTGCCAGCAGCACTAGTGGGATTTTAAGTGCGGACTATGGCTACACCTTC. It is translated as CASSTSGILSADYGYTF.

The chain uses TRBV18 and TRBJ2-7; TRBD1 aligns across 10 bases. The CDR3 covers 16 residues. In germline, CDR1 is KGHSH, CDR2 LQKENI. The V and J ends lost 3 bases and 3 bases, in that order; junction bases with no gene match: 8. CDR3 residues: CASSPYRQGAFYEQYF. The CDR3, as DNA: TGTGCCAGCTCACCCTACAGACAGGGGGCTTTCTACGAGCAGTACTTC.

In regard to this clone: The junction and the germline gene differ at one end; a read error may be behind it. The chain links TRBV2 to TRBJ2-7; maybe TRBD2 (5 bases). Germline CDR1 and CDR2: SNHLY and FYNNEI. The CDR3 has 14 residues. CDR3 amino acids: CASSGALGGYEQYF. The CDR3 nucleotides are TGTGCCAGTAGTGGAGCACTAGGCGGCTACGAGCAGTACTTC.

The chain recombines TRBV19 with TRBJ2-2; D gene ambiguous. V lost 5 bases, J lost 0 bases, and 16 bases lay in between. Germline loops: CDR1 LNHDA, CDR2 SQIVND (reference sequence). This CDR3 comprises 17 residues. This CDR3 is CASSGVRRTANTGELFF. Written as DNA, the CDR3 is TGTGCCAGTAGTGGGGTCCGGCGAACCGCGAACACCGGGGAGCTGTTTTTT.

This clone came up once. The genes are TRBV11-3 and TRBJ2-3; either TRBD1 or TRBD2 may fit D (7 bases each). The germline V gene has CDR1 SGHNT and CDR2 YENEEA. V was clipped by 5 bases and J by 9 bases, with 18 bases between them. CDR3 length: 14 residues. CDR3 amino acids: CASSPGGARGTQYF. Here the CDR3 DNA reads TGTGCCAGCAGCCCAGGGGGGGCAAGGGGAACGCAGTATTTT. Drawing the rest from reference TRBV11-3 and TRBJ2-3, the complete variable domain is EAGVVQSPRYKIIEKKQPVAFWCNPISGHNTLYWYLQNLGQGPELLIRYENEEAVDDSQLPKDRFSAERLKGVDSTLKIQPAELGDSAVYLCASSPGGARGTQYFGPGTRLTVL.

This clone was seen just once. This sequence joins TRBV21-1 and TRBJ2-7; the listed D gene, TRBD1, was not tested against the DNA. TRBV21-1 is noted as a pseudogene. CDR3 size: 15 residues. The CDR3 region is CASSKGCQGSGEQYF. In nucleotides, the CDR3 is TGTGCCAGCAGCAAGGGCTGCCAGGGGTCTGGCGAGCAGTACTTC.

V usage is TRBV18 and J usage is TRBJ2-2; 7 bases align to TRBD2. J lost 3 bases, V lost 3 bases, and 7 bases had no gene match. The germline V gene encodes CDR1 KGHSH and CDR2 LQKENI. CDR3 length equals 16 residues. CDR3 sequence: CASSPIGGSDTGELFF. The CDR3 DNA reads TGTGCCAGCTCACCGATCGGCGGGAGCGACACCGGGGAGCTGTTTTTT. Using reference TRBV18 and TRBJ2-2 for the parts outside the CDR3, the full variable domain is NAGVMQNPRHLVRRRGQEARLRCSPMKGHSHVYWYRQLPEEGLKFMVYLQKENIIDESGMPKERFSAEFPKEGPSILRIQQVVRGDSAAYFCASSPIGGSDTGELFFGEGSRLTVL.

This clone came up once. The chain uses TRBV4-2 and TRBJ2-2; 7 bases map to TRBD2. CDR1 and CDR2 from the germline V gene are LGHNA and YNFKEQ. The CDR3 covers 16 residues. The V and J ends lost 0 bases and 6 bases, in that order; junction bases with no gene match: 7. CDR3 bases: TGTGCCAGCAGCCAAGAAACTAGCGAGGTCGCCGGGGAGCTGTTTTTT. It codes for CASSQETSEVAGELFF.

The chain employs TRBV29-1 and TRBJ2-5; no firm D call. V was pared by 5 bases and J by 5 bases, with 12 bases between. The CDR3 totals 12 residues. Looked up from germline, CDR1 is SQVTM and CDR2 is ANQGSEA. The CDR3 sequence: CSVMVAAETQYF. The CDR3 coding sequence is TGCAGCGTTATGGTGGCAGCCGAGACCCAGTACTTC.

A few counts support this clone. The chain combines TRBV9 with TRBJ2-1, with D hard to call. This CDR3 is 12 amino acids long. Deletions cut 0 bases from V and 10 bases from J, with 8 bases between. CDR1 and CDR2 from the germline V gene are SGDLS and YYNGEE. CDR3 sequence (DNA): TGTGCCAGCAGCGTAGGTGACGGAGAGCAGTTCTTC. It is translated as CASSVGDGEQFF. The full variable domain, its missing parts supplied by reference TRBV9 and TRBJ2-1, is DSGVTQTPKHLITATGQRVTLRCSPRSGDLSVYWYQQSLDQGLQFLIQYYNGEERAKGNILERFSAQQFPDLHSELNLSSLELGDSALYFCASSVGDGEQFFGPGTRLTVL.

This clone was seen a single time. V usage is TRBV4-2 and J usage is TRBJ1-3; unclear D gene. The CDR3 has 18 amino acids. Trimming took off 0 bases at V and 0 bases at J, with 15 bases between the two ends. CDR1 and CDR2 from the germline V gene are LGHNA and YNFKEQ. CDR3 sequence: CASSQDHGVSLSGNTIYF. The CDR3 DNA reads TGTGCCAGCAGCCAAGATCACGGGGTCAGCCTCTCTGGAAACACCATATATTTT.

The rearrangement uses TRBV28 and TRBJ1-2; TRBD1 agrees at 8 bases. J lost 8 bases, V lost 3 bases, and 8 bases had no gene match. The CDR3 is made up of 14 amino acids. Looked up from germline, CDR1 is MDHEN and CDR2 is SYDVKM. The CDR3: CASSLAGGAGGYTF. The DNA of the CDR3 is TGTGCCAGCAGTTTGGCAGGGGGCGCAGGAGGCTACACCTTC.

This rearrangement joins TRBV18 to TRBJ2-7; 7 bases map to TRBD2. The CDR3 has 16 residues. V gave up 2 bases and J gave up 5 bases; unmatched junction bases: 12. Germline values: CDR1 KGHSH, CDR2 LQKENI. The CDR3 nucleotides read TGTGCCAGCTCACCAAACCCAGATCCGGGACTACACGAGCAGTACTTC. Amino acids: CASSPNPDPGLHEQYF.

This chain connects TRBV4-3 to TRBJ2-1; perhaps TRBD2 as D (6 bases). The V gene's germline CDR1 is LGHNA and CDR2 YSLEER. The length of the CDR3 is 12 residues. Trimming shortened V by 0 bases and J by 10 bases, and 7 bases separated the two germline ends. The CDR3 nucleotides are TGCGCCAGCAGCCAAGATGGAGGGGAGCAGTTCTTC. As protein: CASSQDGGEQFF.

V and J are TRBV7-3 and TRBJ1-1; no clear D gene. Germline CDR1 reads SGHTA; CDR2 reads FQGTGA. This CDR3 is built from 13 residues. Trimming took off 0 bases at V and 1 base at J, with 3 bases between the two ends. As DNA, the CDR3 is TGTGCCAGCAGCTTAACGGCGAACACTGAAGCTTTCTTT. It codes for CASSLTANTEAFF.

V usage is TRBV23-1 and J usage is TRBJ1-1; 11 bases are shared with TRBD1. TRBV23-1 qualifies as an ORF whose function is uncertain. V gave up 2 bases and J gave up 8 bases; unmatched junction bases: 7. CDR3 length: 15 residues. CDR3 sequence reads: CASSQPGQGAFEAFF. The CDR3, as DNA: TGCGCCAGCAGTCAACCCGGACAGGGGGCTTTCGAAGCTTTCTTT.

V is TRBV5-6 and J is TRBJ1-3; D unclear. The CDR3 length is 15 residues. Germline V CDR1 and CDR2: SGHDT, YYEEEE. V lost 3 bases and J lost 0, with 10 bases in between. DNA for the CDR3: TGTGCCAGCAGCTCCTACACGAGCTCTGGAAACACCATATATTTT. This encodes CASSSYTSSGNTIYF.

The V and J genes are TRBV5-4 and TRBJ2-7; D might be TRBD1 or TRBD2, each matching 5 bases. Germline lookup yields CDR1 SGHNT and CDR2 YYREEE (reference sequence). The CDR3 covers 15 residues. The ends were cut back, 0 bases at V and 2 bases at J, with 12 bases in the middle. CDR3 sequence (DNA): TGTGCCAGCAGCTTGGATCCGGGGACCCCCTACGAGCAGTACTTC. It encodes CASSLDPGTPYEQYF.